The 4 T cell receptor beta chains reported below all come from one sample, sequenced in a study of blood T cell repertoires in COVID-19 (TCRdb year 2020). Receptors were amplified or captured by the immunoSEQ multiplex PCR assay. In TCRdb, the immuneACCESS table is reduced to in-frame sequences with V and J assigned. These tables do not hold every clone; where another copy was compared, an unresolved V gene accounts for under half, and the others remain unexplained. The sample table lists 200,000 to 250,000 clones, approximately 86% of them with a count of one. The ten largest clones take up around 4.5% of the sample. The sample was PBMCs or T cells enriched from blood (not recorded which). The receptors shown here come from a woman aged 25 to 39 who had been exposed to COVID-19.

The chain combines TRBV11-2 with TRBJ2-2, with D possibly TRBD2 on 5 matching bases. Trimming removed 6 bases from V and 5 bases from J, with 10 bases in between. Germline CDR1 and CDR2: SGHAT and FQNNGV. The CDR3 loop spans 13 amino acids. The CDR3 region is CASSMDWTGELFF. CDR3 DNA sequence: TGTGCCAGCAGTATGGACTGGACCGGGGAGCTGTTTTTT.

This sequence joins TRBV2 and TRBJ1-2, with TRBD1 identical over 7 bases. Germline CDR1 reads SNHLY; CDR2 reads FYNNEI. V lost 0 bases, J lost 4 bases, and 2 bases stayed unmatched. The length of the CDR3 is 14 residues. CDR3 protein: CASSEAWDSYGYTF. The DNA of the CDR3 is TGTGCCAGCAGTGAAGCATGGGACAGCTATGGCTACACCTTC. Variable domain in full (rest from reference TRBV2 and TRBJ1-2): EPEVTQTPSHQVTQMGQEVILRCVPISNHLYFYWYRQILGQKVEFLVSFYNNEISEKSEIFDDQFSVERPDGSNFTLKIRSTKLEDSAMYFCASSEAWDSYGYTFGSGTRLTVV.

The CDR3 DNA reads as TGCGCCAGCAGCCGAGGGACAGGGGGCACCGGGGAGCTGTTTTTT. Protein product: CASSRGTGGTGELFF. V usage is TRBV5-1 and J usage is TRBJ2-2; 11 bases are shared with TRBD1. The J segment lost 4 bases and the V segment lost 4 bases, leaving 3 bases of the junction unmatched. Per the germline V gene, CDR1 is SGHRS and CDR2 is YFSETQ. This CDR3 is built from 15 residues.

A single count supports this clone. The genes are TRBV7-7 and TRBJ1-1; D possibly corresponds to TRBD1 (5 bases). With 5 bases removed from V and 1 base from J, the gap between germline ends came to 8 bases. This CDR3 contains 13 residues. CDR1 is SSHAT, CDR2 FNYEAQ, per germline (reference sequence). The DNA for the CDR3 is TGTGCCAGCAGCCCCCAGGGGAACACTGAAGCTTTCTTT. It encodes CASSPQGNTEAFF. Looking up the rest from reference TRBV7-7 and TRBJ1-1 gives the full variable domain: GAGVSQSPRYKVTKRGQDVTLRCDPISSHATLYWYQQALGQGPEFLTYFNYEAQPDKSGLPSDRFSAERPEGSISTLTIQRTEQRDSAMYRCASSPQGNTEAFFGQGTRLTVV.